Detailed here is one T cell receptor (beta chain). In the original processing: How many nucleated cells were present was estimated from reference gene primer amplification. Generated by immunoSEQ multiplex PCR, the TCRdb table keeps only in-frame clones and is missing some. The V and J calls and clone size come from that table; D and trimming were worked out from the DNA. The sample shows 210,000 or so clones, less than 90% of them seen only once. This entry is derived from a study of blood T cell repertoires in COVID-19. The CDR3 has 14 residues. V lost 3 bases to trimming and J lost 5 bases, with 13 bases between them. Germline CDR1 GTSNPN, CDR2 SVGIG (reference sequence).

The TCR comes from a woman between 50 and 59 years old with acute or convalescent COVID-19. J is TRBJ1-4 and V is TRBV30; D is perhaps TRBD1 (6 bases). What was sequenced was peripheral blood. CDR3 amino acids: CAWRSGVANEKLFF. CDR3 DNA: TGTGCCTGGAGATCAGGGGTAGCCAATGAAAAACTGTTTTTT.